A single sample is the source of the 30 T cell receptor beta chains below, sequenced in a study of regulatory and conventional T cells in RAG deficiency (dated by TCRdb to 2016 to 2017). The library was built by means of the immunoSEQ multiplex PCR assay. Not all clones reach the TCRdb copy of this immuneACCESS table, which keeps in-frame sequences only. Checked studies attribute under half of the gap to unresolved V genes and leave the rest unexplained. The sample profile shows more than 40,000 clones; 70% to 90% of them were found once. 0.51% of the sample is taken by the ten largest. Before genomic DNA extraction, conventional CD4+ T cells were purified from blood as CD25-low CD127-high cells. The data also belong to a second study, concerning regulatory T cells. As the second study states: The multiplex PCR relied on 52 forward TRBV primers and 13 reverse TRBJ primers, and amplification bias was corrected through assay-based and computational methods.

The sample was CD4+ effector T cells sorted from blood. The receptor source for this set is a human donor in good health.

This clone was detected once. The chain joins TRBV30 to TRBJ1-1; D is undetermined. V gave up 2 bases and J gave up 4 bases, with 11 bases separating them. This CDR3 region has 13 residues. Germline V gene lookup returns CDR1 GTSNPN and CDR2 SVGIG (reference sequence). This chain's CDR3 is CAWSKELVTEAFF. The CDR3 coding sequence is TGTGCCTGGAGTAAAGAGTTGGTCACTGAAGCTTTCTTT. The complete variable domain, with remaining parts taken from reference TRBV30 and TRBJ1-1, reads SQTIHQWPATLVQPVGSPLSLECTVEGTSNPNLYWYRQAAGRGLQLLFYSVGIGQISSEVPQNLSASRPQDRQFILSSKKLLLSDSGFYLCAWSKELVTEAFFGQGTRLTVV.

V and J are TRBV2 and TRBJ2-6, with 7 bases identical to TRBD1. CDR1 SNHLY and CDR2 FYNNEI come from the germline V gene. The CDR3 consists of 15 residues. V dropped 5 bases and J dropped 1; count of bases not matched to a gene: 2. CDR3 sequence reads: CASSYRGSGANVLTF. Here the CDR3 DNA reads TGTGCCAGCAGTTACAGGGGATCTGGGGCCAACGTCCTGACTTTC.

V is TRBV6-5 and J is TRBJ2-2; 9 bases are shared with TRBD1. V shed 6 bases, J shed 6 bases, and the junction held 8 bases outside the gene matches. CDR1 and CDR2 from the germline V gene are MNHEY and SVGAGI. The CDR3 is 15 residues long. The CDR3 DNA is TGTGCCAGCAGGCTCACCGGGACAGGGCCCGGGGAGCTGTTTTTT. It specifies CASRLTGTGPGELFF.

A remark on this clone: The sample contains more than one DNA sequence encoding this CDR3. The chain recombines TRBV5-5 with TRBJ2-7; the D is unclear. The CDR3 runs to 17 residues. Germline CDR1 is SGHKS and CDR2 is YYEKEE (reference sequence). With 4 bases removed from V and 2 bases from J, the gap between germline ends came to 22 bases. CDR3 nucleotide sequence: TGTGCCAGCAGCCCTCAGGTCGGGCAGTTGAGCGCCTACGAGCAGTACTTC. It specifies CASSPQVGQLSAYEQYF.

V is TRBV18 and J is TRBJ1-6; D not certain. The CDR3 extends over 15 amino acids. In germline, CDR1 is KGHSH, CDR2 LQKENI. V was cut by 2 bases and J by 4 bases, with 9 bases left in between. As DNA, the CDR3 is TGTGCCAGCTCACCAGGGGTACCTTATAATTCACCCCTCCACTTT. Translating it yields CASSPGVPYNSPLHF.

The rearrangement uses TRBV27 and TRBJ2-7, with D possibly matching TRBD1 (6 bases). Germline CDR1 reads MNHEY; CDR2 reads SMNVEV (reference sequence). The V end was cut by 7 bases, the J end by 5 bases, with 33 bases between. The CDR3 runs to 19 residues. The DNA of the CDR3 is TGTGCCAGCACCCGCTTTATCGACTCGACCCCGGACAGAATGAACGAGCAGTACTTC. Its translation: CASTRFIDSTPDRMNEQYF.

The J gene is TRBJ2-4, the V gene TRBV15; 9 bases are shared with TRBD2. Germline CDR1 reads LNHNV; CDR2 reads YYDKDF (reference sequence). J lost 8 bases, V lost 0 bases, and 14 bases had no gene match. CDR3 length equals 18 residues. CDR3 region: CATSRELASGDGGDIQYF. The CDR3 DNA sequence: TGTGCCACCAGCAGAGAATTGGCTAGCGGGGATGGAGGGGACATTCAGTACTTC.

The chain joins TRBV9 to TRBJ1-2; 7 bases are shared with TRBD1. CDR1 is SGDLS, CDR2 YYNGEE, per germline. The trim removed 5 bases at V and 6 bases at J, leaving 13 bases unmatched. There are 15 residues in the CDR3. The CDR3 loop is CASRRNQQGPDGYTF. The CDR3, as DNA: TGTGCCAGCAGAAGAAATCAACAGGGGCCCGATGGCTACACCTTC.

V and J are TRBV19 and TRBJ1-2; D is perhaps TRBD1 (6 bases). The germline V gene encodes CDR1 LNHDA and CDR2 SQIVND (reference sequence). V lost 3 bases and J lost 5, with 19 bases in between. The CDR3 loop spans 16 amino acids. CDR3: CASSMGDRPSGYGYTF. In DNA form, the CDR3 reads TGTGCCAGTAGTATGGGCGACAGGCCGTCTGGGTATGGCTACACCTTC.

This clone was seen just once. The chain joins TRBV28 to TRBJ2-7, with D unresolved. Germline-derived CDR1 and CDR2 are MDHEN and SYDVKM. This CDR3 region has 13 residues. The ends were cut back, 1 base at V and 4 bases at J, with 8 bases in the middle. CDR3 region: CASSLSPPYEQYF. For the CDR3, the DNA is TGTGCCAGCAGTTTATCACCCCCTTACGAGCAGTACTTC.

The V and J genes are TRBV6-5 and TRBJ1-2; the D gene is possibly TRBD1 (6 bases). Between the trimmed V and J ends, which lost 4 bases and 6 bases, there was a span of 9 bases. CDR1 MNHEY and CDR2 SVGAGI come from the germline V gene. This CDR3 is 12 amino acids long. CDR3 residues: CASSLTGNGYTF. The CDR3 region has the DNA TGTGCCAGCAGTTTAACAGGGAATGGCTACACCTTC.

The V gene is TRBV12-5, the J gene TRBJ2-1, with 12 bases aligning to TRBD2. With 5 bases clipped from V and 10 bases from J, the junction kept 12 bases outside the gene matches. The CDR3 consists of 16 residues. Germline CDR1 reads LGHNT; CDR2 reads FRNRAP. CDR3 loop: CASGSGGLAGGGEQFF. CDR3 in DNA: TGTGCTAGTGGTAGCGGTGGGCTAGCGGGAGGGGGCGAGCAGTTCTTC.

The chain combines TRBV14 with TRBJ1-2, with D possibly being TRBD1 (5 bases). This CDR3 comprises 19 residues. Trimming removed 4 bases from V and 3 bases from J, with 27 bases in between. Germline V gene data show CDR1 as SGHDN and CDR2 as FVKESK. Written as DNA, the CDR3 is TGTGCCAGCAGCCCATCACCCTGGGGGGGAGAGGCTCTATACTATGGCTACACCTTC. It codes for CASSPSPWGGEALYYGYTF.

This rearrangement joins TRBV2 to TRBJ2-4; 8 bases are shared with TRBD1. With 6 bases clipped from V and 1 base from J, the junction kept 5 bases outside the gene matches. The CDR3 consists of 15 residues. The germline CDR1 and CDR2 sequences are SNHLY and FYNNEI. The CDR3 spells CASSPGGAAKNIQYF. DNA of the CDR3: TGTGCCAGCAGCCCAGGGGGCGCGGCCAAAAACATTCAGTACTTC.

This rearrangement joins TRBV4-1 to TRBJ1-2; D possibly corresponds to TRBD1 (6 bases). V was cut by 0 bases and J by 4 bases, with 15 bases left in between. In germline, CDR1 is MGHRA, CDR2 YSYEKL. The length of the CDR3 is 16 residues. CDR3 sequence reads: CASSQEQGTGRYGYTF. Here the CDR3 DNA reads TGCGCCAGCAGCCAAGAACAGGGCACGGGTCGCTATGGCTACACCTTC.

This chain connects TRBV6-1 to TRBJ2-2; maybe TRBD1 (6 bases). This CDR3 region has 15 residues. Germline V lookup: CDR1 MNHNS, CDR2 SASEGT. V was shortened by 7 bases and J by 0 bases, with 12 bases between the two germline ends. The CDR3 DNA sequence: TGTGCCAGCACCCCGGGACATCCGAACACCGGGGAGCTGTTTTTT. Its protein product is CASTPGHPNTGELFF.

This chain connects TRBV7-6 to TRBJ2-5; TRBD1 agrees at 7 bases. Trimming removed 5 bases from V and 1 base from J; junction bases left unmatched: 7. Germline assignment: CDR1 SGHVS and CDR2 FNYEAQ. The CDR3 loop spans 15 amino acids. The CDR3 is CASSPNTGVQETQYF. The CDR3 DNA is TGTGCCAGCAGCCCTAATACAGGGGTCCAAGAGACCCAGTACTTC.

The gene calls are TRBV11-2 and TRBJ2-2; possible D gene TRBD2, 7 bases. Trimming removed 5 bases from V and 2 bases from J, with 15 bases in between. Germline CDR1 reads SGHAT; CDR2 reads FQNNGV. This CDR3 is built from 16 residues. The CDR3 DNA is TGTGCCAGCAGCCCGATCGGGGGGCCCAACACCGGGGAGCTGTTTTTT. Translated, it gives CASSPIGGPNTGELFF.

This clone was seen more than once but under ten times. The chain recombines TRBV18 with TRBJ2-7; no firm D call. CDR1 KGHSH and CDR2 LQKENI come from the germline V gene. Trimming removed 2 bases from V and 6 bases from J, with 11 bases in between. The CDR3 loop spans 13 amino acids. The CDR3 DNA reads as TGTGCCAGCTCACCAACCCTAACCGCCGAGCAGTACTTC. This encodes CASSPTLTAEQYF.

The chain joins TRBV5-1 to TRBJ1-2, with D possibly TRBD1 on 5 matching bases. V was shortened by 0 bases and J by 4 bases, with 13 bases between the two germline ends. CDR3 length: 15 residues. Germline-derived CDR1 and CDR2 are SGHRS and YFSETQ. DNA for the CDR3: TGCGCCAGCAGCTTGGATTTTGGGGCCCGCTATGGCTACACCTTC. As protein: CASSLDFGARYGYTF. The full variable domain, rest sourced from reference TRBV5-1 and TRBJ1-2, is KAGVTQTPRYLIKTRGQQVTLSCSPISGHRSVSWYQQTPGQGLQFLFEYFSETQRNKGNFPGRFSGRQFSNSRSEMNVSTLELGDSALYLCASSLDFGARYGYTFGSGTRLTVV.

This chain links TRBV5-4 with TRBJ1-1; 8 nucleotides match TRBD1. The CDR3 is 15 residues long. In germline, CDR1 is SGHNT, CDR2 YYREEE (reference sequence). V dropped 0 bases and J dropped 7; count of bases not matched to a gene: 8. Here the CDR3 reads CASSLDPGGRGEAFF. DNA of the CDR3: TGTGCCAGCAGCTTGGATCCAGGGGGCAGGGGTGAAGCTTTCTTT.

The gene calls are TRBV6-6 and TRBJ1-1; possibly TRBD1 for D (5 bases). Trimming took 6 bases from V and 7 from J, leaving 12 bases between them. This CDR3 region has 12 residues. Per the germline V gene, CDR1 is MNHNY and CDR2 is SVGAGI (reference sequence). CDR3 residues: CASRRNTGEAFF. The CDR3 DNA follows: TGTGCCAGCAGACGTAACACAGGTGAAGCTTTCTTT.

V is TRBV14 and J is TRBJ1-3; D gene ambiguous. The CDR3 loop spans 20 amino acids. Germline assignment: CDR1 SGHDN and CDR2 FVKESK. Deletions cut 4 bases from V and 0 bases from J, with 25 bases between. CDR3 sequence: CASSRYRASEIPSSGNTIYF. The CDR3 nucleotides read TGTGCCAGCAGCCGCTACCGGGCCTCCGAGATCCCTAGCTCTGGAAACACCATATATTTT.

This chain uses TRBV7-3 with TRBJ2-5; 8 positions agree with TRBD2. CDR3 size: 15 residues. CDR1 is SGHTA and CDR2 is FQGTGA in the germline V gene. Losses at the gene ends were 5 bases for V and 3 bases for J; bases not matched to a gene: 8. CDR3 loop: CASSHTGLAKETQYF. In DNA form, the CDR3 reads TGTGCCAGCAGCCACACCGGACTAGCAAAAGAGACCCAGTACTTC.

The chain is built from TRBV25-1 and TRBJ1-5; D is undetermined. Germline loops: CDR1 MGHDK, CDR2 SYGVNS. The CDR3 sequence is 13 residues long. V lost 3 bases and J 3 bases, leaving 6 bases between the germline ends. The CDR3 loop is CASSEGDNQPQHF. Here the CDR3 DNA reads TGTGCCAGCAGTGAGGGAGACAATCAGCCCCAGCATTTT. The full variable domain, its missing parts supplied by reference TRBV25-1 and TRBJ1-5, is EADIYQTPRYLVIGTGKKITLECSQTMGHDKMYWYQQDPGMELHLIHYSYGVNSTEKGDLSSESTVSRIRTEHFPLTLESARPSHTSQYLCASSEGDNQPQHFGDGTRLSIL.

This clone was detected a few times. V usage is TRBV7-9 and J usage is TRBJ2-7, with D possibly being TRBD1 (6 bases). Germline CDR1 reads SEHNR; CDR2 reads FQNEAQ (reference sequence). The V end lost 3 bases, the J end lost 4 bases, and 13 bases lay between the germline ends. CDR3 length: 14 amino acids. In DNA form, the CDR3 reads TGTGCCAGCAGCTTGGCCAAGGGGGTTTACGAGCAGTACTTC. This codes for CASSLAKGVYEQYF.

The J gene is TRBJ1-2, the V gene TRBV5-4; unclear D gene. CDR1 and CDR2 (germline): SGHNT, YYREEE (reference sequence). The CDR3 contains 13 residues. Trimming took off 0 bases at V and 2 bases at J, with 5 bases between the two ends. The CDR3 DNA reads as TGTGCCAGCAGCTTGGGCTCCAACTATGGCTACACCTTC. It encodes CASSLGSNYGYTF.

The chain employs TRBV5-4 and TRBJ1-2, with D hard to call. Trimming cost V 6 bases and J 8 bases, with 14 bases left between them. The CDR3 length is 12 residues. Germline V gene sequence: CDR1 SGHNT, CDR2 YYREEE (reference sequence). CDR3 loop: CASTIGGLGYTF. CDR3 in DNA: TGTGCCAGCACCATTGGCGGGTTAGGCTACACCTTC.

The gene calls are TRBV5-1 and TRBJ2-1, with 8 bases identical to TRBD2. This CDR3 region has 15 residues. Per the germline V gene, CDR1 is SGHRS and CDR2 is YFSETQ. Trimming at V came to 4 bases and at J to 6 bases, leaving 9 bases not matched to a gene. The CDR3 is CASSLQSGTSNEQFF. In DNA form, the CDR3 reads TGCGCCAGCAGCCTACAGTCCGGGACTAGCAATGAGCAGTTCTTC.

A remark on this clone: This same CDR3 is encoded by further DNA sequences in the sample. The J gene is TRBJ2-1, the V gene TRBV19; 7 bases map to TRBD2. The germline gives CDR1 LNHDA, CDR2 SQIVND (reference sequence). CDR3 length: 16 residues. Trimming removed 6 bases from V and 7 bases from J; junction bases left unmatched: 15. CDR3 nucleotides: TGTGCCAGTAGCCTAAGAAGCGGGACCCTAGAAAATGAGCAGTTCTTC. It encodes CASSLRSGTLENEQFF.